Below, 17 T cell receptor beta chains from the same sample are listed, as sequenced in a study of blood T cells in healthy people across ages. Next came a second PCR, run for about 7 to 12 cycles, which used a sample-barcoded 5' primer along with a J-beta primer mix. Each CDR3 protein is one row after TCRdb ran MiXCR on the 5' RACE reads. The sample gives about 1.1 million distinct CDR3 sequences, 35% to 45% of which show up once; less than 15% is in the top ten. Sequencing was carried out using blood. The receptors derive from a man aged 18 to 35 in good health.

This chain uses TRBV20-1 with TRBJ2-7; 8 positions agree with TRBD1. After removal of 5 bases from V and 7 bases from J, the junction contained 16 bases not matched to a gene. Germline assignment: CDR1 DFQATT and CDR2 SNEGSKA (reference sequence). This CDR3 contains 15 residues. This CDR3 is CSAPPHGQGIDEQYF. CDR3 nucleotides: TGCAGTGCTCCCCCACACGGACAGGGAATTGATGAGCAGTACTTC.

V gene TRBV6-4 combines with J gene TRBJ2-6, with 8 bases matching TRBD1. CDR3 length equals 17 residues. V was pared by 3 bases and J by 0 bases, with 4 bases of the junction left unmatched. CDR1 is MRHNA, CDR2 SNTAGT, per germline. The CDR3 DNA sequence: TGTGCCAGCAGTGAAGGACAGGGTCGCTCTGGGGCCAACGTCCTGACTTTC. Protein sequence: CASSEGQGRSGANVLTF.

The chain employs TRBV12-3 or TRBV12-4 and TRBJ1-2, with D maybe TRBD1 (5 bases). The CDR3 is 14 residues long. V dropped 3 bases and J dropped 8 bases, with 16 bases sitting between them. DNA for the CDR3: TGTGCCAGCAGTTTGGGGACCGCCGTGAAGGGCTACACCTTC. Translation gives CASSLGTAVKGYTF.

The chain employs TRBV11-1 and TRBJ2-5, with D uncertain. Germline V gives CDR1 SGHAT, CDR2 FQDESV (reference sequence). Trimming removed 6 bases from V and 3 bases from J, with 14 bases in between. The CDR3 has 14 amino acids. The CDR3 nucleotides are TGTGCCAGCAGTTTTCGGACGGATAAAGAGACCCAGTACTTC. Protein sequence: CASSFRTDKETQYF.

The chain uses TRBV6-2 or TRBV6-3 and TRBJ1-6; no firm D call. Trimming took off 8 bases at V and 9 bases at J, with 11 bases between the two ends. CDR1 and CDR2 from the germline V gene are MNHEY and SVGEGT. This CDR3 comprises 12 residues. The CDR3 DNA is TGTGCCAGCGAGGATTTCCGTTCACCCCTCCACTTT. This sequence encodes CASEDFRSPLHF.

The chain carries TRBV29-1 and TRBJ2-1, with 9 bases lining up with TRBD2. The V segment lost 4 bases and the J segment 8 bases; nucleotides outside the gene matches: 6. The CDR3 spans 13 residues. The germline V gene has CDR1 SQVTM and CDR2 ANQGSEA. In DNA, the CDR3 is TGCAGCGTTGGGGCTAGCGGGAACGATGAGCAGTTCTTC. Amino acids: CSVGASGNDEQFF.

V and J are TRBV20-1 and TRBJ1-4; TRBD1 aligns across 7 bases. The junction had 7 bases not matched to a gene; V was cut back by 7 bases and J by 8 bases. CDR1 and CDR2 (germline): DFQATT, SNEGSKA (reference sequence). The CDR3 totals 12 residues. CDR3 residues: CSGRQGGEKLFF. CDR3 coding DNA: TGCAGTGGGCGACAGGGTGGGGAAAAACTGTTTTTT.

The V gene is TRBV27, the J gene TRBJ1-2; a possible D gene is TRBD1 (5 bases). Germline CDR1 MNHEY, CDR2 SMNVEV (reference sequence). The CDR3 has 14 amino acids. V shed 2 bases and J shed 8 bases, with 15 bases lying between them. The CDR3 region has the DNA TGTGCCAGCAGTTTAGGGGCTGCGGAACGGGGCTACACCTTC. Residues: CASSLGAAERGYTF.

The V and J genes are TRBV12-3 or TRBV12-4 and TRBJ1-1; D unclear. The V end lost 2 bases, the J end lost 6 bases, and 4 bases lay between the germline ends. CDR3 size: 11 residues. Written as DNA, the CDR3 is TGTGCCAGCAGTTTAAGTGCTGAAGCTTTCTTT. Residues: CASSLSAEAFF.

This clonotype was detected a few times. This chain joins TRBV9 and TRBJ1-6; 7 bases align to TRBD1. CDR1 and CDR2 from the germline V gene are SGDLS and YYNGEE. This CDR3 is built from 13 residues. Trimming at V came to 3 bases and at J to 7 bases, leaving 1 base not matched to a gene. CDR3 nucleotides: TGTGCCAGCAGCGAGGGACAGAATTCACCCCTCCACTTT. Translation: CASSEGQNSPLHF.

V is TRBV27 and J is TRBJ2-1; 11 bases match TRBD1. The CDR3 contains 15 residues. Germline V lookup: CDR1 MNHEY, CDR2 SMNVEV (reference sequence). Trimming removed 7 bases from V and 8 bases from J; junction bases left unmatched: 10. The CDR3 nucleotides are TGTGCCAGCACCCTCCGGGACAGGGGGTTCGATGAGCAGTTCTTC. Its protein is CASTLRDRGFDEQFF.

The chain is built from TRBV7-2 and TRBJ2-5; D is unresolved. TRBJ2-7 matches the DNA end more closely, so the J call is doubtful. Germline CDR1 reads SGHTA; CDR2 reads FQGNSA. CDR3 length: 12 residues. CDR3 in DNA: TGTGCCAGCAGCTCAAACTCAGGCGAGCAGTACTTC. Translating gives CASSSNSGEQYF.

The gene calls are TRBV2 and TRBJ2-3; D gene unclear. The CDR3 is 14 amino acids. V gave up 7 bases and J gave up 6 bases, with 17 bases separating them. Germline CDR1 SNHLY, CDR2 FYNNEI. The CDR3 sequence: CASIDSPAIDTQYF. The CDR3, as DNA: TGTGCCAGCATTGATAGTCCCGCCATCGATACGCAGTATTTT.

Turning to this clonotype: An end of the junction does not agree with germline; a read error may underlie this. The chain carries TRBV20-1 and TRBJ2-1; D remains ambiguous. The assigned J gene may be wrong: the sequence end matches TRBJ2-7 better. This CDR3 has 12 residues. CDR1 is DFQATT and CDR2 is SNEGSKA in the germline V gene (reference sequence). The CDR3 is CSARAPYNEQYF. The CDR3 DNA follows: TGCAGTGCAAGAGCACCTTACAATGAGCAGTACTTC.

V is TRBV12-3 or TRBV12-4 and J is TRBJ1-3; D is perhaps TRBD1 (6 bases). There are 14 residues in the CDR3. V lost 6 bases to trimming and J lost 6 bases, with 15 bases between them. CDR3 protein: CASRQGELSNTIYF. The CDR3 coding sequence is TGTGCCAGCAGACAGGGAGAGCTCTCAAACACCATATATTTT.

This clonotype was recorded at least ten times. One end of the junction does not line up with germline, which may come from a read error. The chain has TRBV5-1 and TRBJ1-1; the D gene is possibly TRBD1 (5 bases). Germline lookup yields CDR1 SGHRS and CDR2 YFSETQ. The length of the CDR3 is 13 residues. CDR3 amino acids: CASSTTENTEAFF. In DNA form, the CDR3 reads TGTGCCAGCAGCACGACAGAGAACACTGAAGCTTTCTTT. Drawing the rest from reference TRBV5-1 and TRBJ1-1, the complete variable domain is KAGVTQTPRYLIKTRGQQVTLSCSPISGHRSVSWYQQTPGQGLQFLFEYFSETQRNKGNFPGRFSGRQFSNSRSEMNVSTLELGDSALYLCASSTTENTEAFFGQGTRLTVV.

The V gene is TRBV6-2 or TRBV6-3, the J gene TRBJ2-7, with D possibly matching TRBD2 (5 bases). CDR1 is MNHEY and CDR2 is SVGEGT in the germline V gene. Trimming left V 5 bases short and J 1 base short, with 12 bases between. The CDR3 covers 14 residues. CDR3 residues: CASSPDRTSYEQYF. The CDR3, as DNA: TGTGCCAGCAGTCCTGACCGGACTTCCTACGAGCAGTACTTC.